Presented here are 10 T cell receptor beta chains from one specimen sequenced in a study of technical replicates of blood from several donors. TCRdb's table, derived via immunoSEQ multiplex PCR, lists solely in-frame clones and lacks some. The sample gives 87,000 or so clones, about 90% of which show up once; about 0.27% is in the top ten. Specimen: T cells isolated from PBMCs. Every receptor here comes from a human donor in good health.

This chain uses TRBV4-1 with TRBJ2-5; no firm D call. Per the germline V gene, CDR1 is MGHRA and CDR2 is YSYEKL. The V end was cut by 4 bases, the J end by 0 bases, with 12 bases between. This CDR3 comprises 15 residues. For the CDR3, the DNA is TGCGCCAGCAGCCGGAGTCAATTGTACCAAGAGACCCAGTACTTC. Translation gives CASSRSQLYQETQYF.

This clone has only one observation. V and J are TRBV7-3 and TRBJ2-5; TRBD2 matches at 11 bases. This CDR3 is built from 15 residues. Per the germline V gene, CDR1 is SGHTA and CDR2 is FQGTGA. V gave up 3 bases and J gave up 2 bases; unmatched junction bases: 2. DNA of the CDR3: TGTGCCAGCAGCTTGACTAGCGGGGAGCAAGAGACCCAGTACTTC. Protein product: CASSLTSGEQETQYF. The whole variable domain, remainder taken from reference TRBV7-3 and TRBJ2-5, is GAGVSQTPSNKVTEKGKYVELRCDPISGHTALYWYRQSLGQGPEFLIYFQGTGAADDSGLPNDRFFAVRPEGSVSTLKIQRTERGDSAVYLCASSLTSGEQETQYFGPGTRLLVL.

The chain combines TRBV5-1 with TRBJ1-1; 9 bases fit TRBD1. With 4 bases clipped from V and 0 bases from J, the junction kept 4 bases outside the gene matches. Germline V lookup: CDR1 SGHRS, CDR2 YFSETQ. This CDR3 region has 15 residues. The CDR3 sequence is CASSPGTGMNTEAFF. The CDR3 nucleotides are TGCGCCAGCAGCCCGGGGACAGGGATGAACACTGAAGCTTTCTTT.

CDR3 region: CASSLETGKGQPQHF. For the CDR3, the DNA is TGCGCCAGCAGCTTGGAGACAGGGAAGGGTCAGCCCCAGCATTTT. V is TRBV5-1 and J is TRBJ1-5, with TRBD1 matching 7 bases. Germline CDR1 reads SGHRS; CDR2 reads YFSETQ. J lost 6 bases, V lost 0 bases, and 6 bases had no gene match. The CDR3 is made up of 15 amino acids.

The V and J genes are TRBV27 and TRBJ1-1; 7 nucleotides agree with TRBD1. The J segment lost 7 bases and the V segment lost 5 bases, leaving 7 bases of the junction unmatched. The CDR3 runs to 13 residues. Germline CDR1 MNHEY, CDR2 SMNVEV (reference sequence). CDR3 DNA sequence: TGTGCCAGCAGTACGGTTACAGGGGTTGAAGCTTTCTTT. Encoded protein: CASSTVTGVEAFF.

J is TRBJ1-2 and V is TRBV18, with D possibly being TRBD1 (5 bases). V lost 3 bases to trimming and J lost 8 bases, with 19 bases between them. Looked up from germline, CDR1 is KGHSH and CDR2 is LQKENI. The CDR3 totals 15 residues. The CDR3 region has the DNA TGTGCCAGCTCACCTCAAGGGGATCGCACATTGGGCTACACCTTC. Translating it yields CASSPQGDRTLGYTF.

The chain joins TRBV29-1 to TRBJ2-3; 9 positions match TRBD2. The length of the CDR3 is 14 residues. Germline CDR1 and CDR2: SQVTM and ANQGSEA. Unmatched junction bases numbered 9, after V lost 6 bases and J lost 5 bases. For the CDR3, the DNA is TGCAGCGTGACGTCTGGCGGGGGGGGAGATACGCAGTATTTT. This encodes CSVTSGGGGDTQYF.

The V gene is TRBV11-2, the J gene TRBJ2-7; 7 nucleotides match TRBD1. V shed 2 bases and J 0 bases; nucleotides not matched to a gene: 4. The CDR3 consists of 15 residues. The V gene's germline CDR1 is SGHAT and CDR2 FQNNGV. The CDR3 here is CASSLHRGLSYEQYF. For the CDR3, the DNA is TGTGCCAGCAGCTTACACAGGGGCCTCTCCTACGAGCAGTACTTC.

The rearrangement links TRBV28 to TRBJ1-2, with D perhaps matching TRBD1 (6 bases). The CDR3 covers 13 residues. Between the trimmed V and J ends, which lost 7 bases and 8 bases, there was a span of 17 bases. The germline gives CDR1 MDHEN, CDR2 SYDVKM. In DNA form, the CDR3 reads TGTGCCAGCAATTACTACCGACAGGAAGGCTACACCTTC. Its translation is CASNYYRQEGYTF.

The genes are TRBV5-1 and TRBJ1-6; the D gene is possibly TRBD1 (5 bases). V lost 4 bases and J lost 6, with 14 bases in between. The CDR3 loop spans 15 amino acids. From germline, CDR1 is SGHRS and CDR2 YFSETQ. CDR3 residues: CASSPLSGGNSPLHF. The DNA of the CDR3 is TGCGCCAGCAGCCCCCTCTCCGGGGGTAATTCACCCCTCCACTTT.